This T cell receptor beta chain was retrieved from a study of blood T cell repertoires in COVID-19. Study as a whole: PBMCs, B-cell-depleted T cells, or T cells were the source of the cDNA or gDNA that made up the material.

Sequenced by immunoSEQ multiplex PCR; TCRdb stores in-frame clones only, minus some. This table has tens of thousands of clones, over 75% appearing once. The trim removed 5 bases at V and 4 bases at J, leaving 7 bases unmatched. The CDR3 consists of 15 residues. Per germline, CDR1 SGHAT and CDR2 FQNNGV. Sequenced input: peripheral blood. The clonotype was recovered from a woman older than 75 with COVID-19, enrolled during active disease. The chain joins TRBV11-2 to TRBJ2-7; 11 bases line up with TRBD1. The CDR3 region has the DNA TGTGCCAGCAGCACCCAGGACAGGGGGCGGTACGAGCAGTACTTC. The encoded protein is CASSTQDRGRYEQYF.